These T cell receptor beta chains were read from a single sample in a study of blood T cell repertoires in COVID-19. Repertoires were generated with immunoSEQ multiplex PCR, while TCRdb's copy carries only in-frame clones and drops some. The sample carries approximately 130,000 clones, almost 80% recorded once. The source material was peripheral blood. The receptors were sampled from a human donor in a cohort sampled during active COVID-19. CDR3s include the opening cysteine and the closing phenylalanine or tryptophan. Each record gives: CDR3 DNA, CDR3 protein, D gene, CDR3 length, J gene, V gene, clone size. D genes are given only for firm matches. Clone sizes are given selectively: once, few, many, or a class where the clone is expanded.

TGTGCCAGCAGCGGGACAGGGGGCACCGGGGCCAACGTCCTGACTTTC	CASSGTGGTGANVLTF	TRBD1	16	TRBJ2-6	TRBV28	-
TGTGCCAGCAGCCGTGAGCGGGCCTACACAGATACGCAGTATTTT	CASSRERAYTDTQYF	-	15	TRBJ2-3	TRBV4-2	-
TGTGCCAGCAGCTTCGGTCAGGGGGCGGGTGAAAAACTGTTTTTT	CASSFGQGAGEKLFF	TRBD1	15	TRBJ1-4	TRBV7-9	-
TGTGCCAGCAGTTTGGGACTAGCGGGGGCTTGGCAGTACTTC	CASSLGLAGAWQYF	TRBD2	14	TRBJ2-7	TRBV7-9	-
TGTGCCAGCAGCCAAGGACACAGTTATCAAGAGACCCAGTACTTC	CASSQGHSYQETQYF	-	15	TRBJ2-5	TRBV4-2	-
TGTGCCAGCAGTGAGGACAGGCTTAGCACAGATACGCAGTATTTT	CASSEDRLSTDTQYF	TRBD1	15	TRBJ2-3	TRBV2	-
TGTGCCACCAGTGATCAGAGGACTAGCGGGCGGTACAATGAGCAGTTCTTC	CATSDQRTSGRYNEQFF	TRBD2	17	TRBJ2-1	TRBV24-1	-
TGTGCCAGCAGCCGCGACTCGGGGGTGTACAATGAGCAGTTCTTC	CASSRDSGVYNEQFF	-	15	TRBJ2-1	TRBV2	-
TGTGCCAGTAGTATAGATGTGGGGGGTTACTATGGCTACACCTTC	CASSIDVGGYYGYTF	-	15	TRBJ1-2	TRBV19	-
TGTGCCAGCAGCCGGGACAGGATGAACACTGAAGCTTTCTTT	CASSRDRMNTEAFF	TRBD1	14	TRBJ1-1	TRBV13	-
TGCGCCAGCAGCTTCTCCCCGGAGACTGAAGCTTTCTTT	CASSFSPETEAFF	-	13	TRBJ1-1	TRBV5-1	-
TGTGCCAGCAGCTCAGGGGCAGGGGCGGGCGGCTACACCTTC	CASSSGAGAGGYTF	-	14	TRBJ1-2	TRBV28	-
TGTGCCATCAGTCCCTCCCGGAAGGACACCTACGAGCAGTACTTC	CAISPSRKDTYEQYF	-	15	TRBJ2-7	TRBV10-3	-
TGTGCCAGCAGCCACTGGACAGGGGACACTGAAGCTTTCTTT	CASSHWTGDTEAFF	TRBD1	14	TRBJ1-1	TRBV11-2	-
TGCGCCAGCAGTCACGCGGGACTAGACACCTACGAGCAGTACTTC	CASSHAGLDTYEQYF	TRBD2	15	TRBJ2-7	TRBV23-1	-
TGCGCCAGCAGCTTCCGACAGGGCCCCTACGAGCAGTACTTC	CASSFRQGPYEQYF	TRBD1	14	TRBJ2-7	TRBV5-1	-
TGTGCCAGTAGTATAGATCCGGTTCTGGGGACTACCTCCTACAATGAGCAGTTCTTC	CASSIDPVLGTTSYNEQFF	TRBD2	19	TRBJ2-1	TRBV19	-
TGCGCCAGCTTCACAGGGGCCGGCACTGAAGCTTTCTTT	CASFTGAGTEAFF	TRBD1	13	TRBJ1-1	TRBV5-1	-
TGTGCCACCCTGGGGGGAGGGTTTGATGAAAAACTGTTTTTT	CATLGGGFDEKLFF	-	14	TRBJ1-4	TRBV24-1	-
TGTGCCAGCAGCTTCCAGGAAAACACTGAAGCTTTCTTT	CASSFQENTEAFF	-	13	TRBJ1-1	TRBV7-9	-
TGTGCCAGCAGCCAAGAGGGGGGAGGGCCCCAGCATTTT	CASSQEGGGPQHF	-	13	TRBJ1-5	TRBV3-1/TRBV3-2	-
TGTGCCATCAGTCCCTCGGCGGGGACAGGGTCGCCAGATACGCAGTATTTT	CAISPSAGTGSPDTQYF	TRBD1	17	TRBJ2-3	TRBV10-3	-
TGTGCAAGTCGCTTAGTTTTCTCTCGGAGGAATCAGCCCCAGCATTTT	CASRLVFSRRNQPQHF	-	16	TRBJ1-5	TRBV12-2	-
TGTGCCAGCAGTTTCTCCGGGGTACGGTTCCAGCATTTT	CASSFSGVRFQHF	-	13	TRBJ1-5	TRBV6-2/TRBV6-3	once
TGTGCCACCGGGGCTAGCGGGGGTTCCGGGGAGCTGTTTTTT	CATGASGGSGELFF	TRBD2	14	TRBJ2-2	TRBV24-1	once
TGTGCCAGCAGCTTAGCGTCCGGGGATATCGAGCAGTACTTC	CASSLASGDIEQYF	-	14	TRBJ2-7	TRBV7-9	-
TGTGCCAGCAGCTCAACCCCCGGACTAGCGGGAGGTATTCGGGAGACCCAGTACTTC	CASSSTPGLAGGIRETQYF	TRBD2	19	TRBJ2-5	TRBV11-2	-
TGTGCCAGCAGCTTAGTGGGGGCGCAAGAGACCCAGTACTTC	CASSLVGAQETQYF	-	14	TRBJ2-5	TRBV11-1	-
TGTGCCAGCAGCTTGACTAGCGGGAACGAGCAGTACTTC	CASSLTSGNEQYF	TRBD2	13	TRBJ2-7	TRBV6-5	-
TGTGCCAGCAGTGGGACAGGGGCCGGAAACACCATATATTTT	CASSGTGAGNTIYF	TRBD1	14	TRBJ1-3	TRBV6-6	-
TGTGCCAGCCTGGGACTGATCGCATACCAGTATGAAAAACTGTTTTTT	CASLGLIAYQYEKLFF	-	16	TRBJ1-4	TRBV28	-
TGTGCCAGCAGTGAACCCAGGGTAAACCACGAGCAGTACTTC	CASSEPRVNHEQYF	-	14	TRBJ2-7	TRBV2	-
TGTGCCAGCAGTTACGCGGGACGCCTTCGGAGGTGGCAGCCCCAGCATTTT	CASSYAGRLRRWQPQHF	-	17	TRBJ1-5	TRBV28	-
TGTGCCAGCAGTTTATTACAGTCTCTTGGCTATGGCTACACCTTC	CASSLLQSLGYGYTF	-	15	TRBJ1-2	TRBV28	-
TGTGCCAGCAGTTACTCGAGTGCGGGGAACTTCTACGAGCAGTACTTC	CASSYSSAGNFYEQYF	-	16	TRBJ2-7	TRBV6-2/TRBV6-3	once
TGTGCCAGCAGCGTAGGAGGGCTAGCGGGAGCAGATACGCAGTATTTT	CASSVGGLAGADTQYF	TRBD2	16	TRBJ2-3	TRBV9	once